This paragraph covers one TCR beta chain sequence. What it binds is not known. A far larger clone is a single base away, which makes a read error likely. Other DNA sequences in this specimen translate into the identical CDR3. Donors included only healthy HIV-negative adults lacking recent acute infections or vaccinations. These data come from a study of shared clonotypes between healthy human individuals. Study results and limitations: Clonotype sharing among donors was thought likely to change with sequencing depth.

Trimming took 2 bases from V and 1 from J; bases not matched to a gene: 8. The germline V gene has CDR1 GTSNPN and CDR2 SVGIG (reference sequence). The CDR3 contains 16 residues. Original processing notes: ImmunoSEQ junction-only sequences lacked quality scores, so their filtering differed. Using immunoSEQ multiplex PCR, the repertoire was profiled, and TCRdb retains in-frame clones only, with some absent. V, J and clone size reflect that table, while D and trimming were determined from the DNA. The sample contains hundreds of thousands of clones, approximately 80% of which appear only once. This chain links TRBV30 with TRBJ2-7; TRBD2 matches 10 bases. This receptor was identified in a woman in her forties in good health. Some clones in this sample may be carry-over from other donors' samples. Sequencing was done on a sample of PBMCs. The CDR3 bases are TGTGCCTGGAGTCGATTTAGCGGGAGGTTGTCCTACGAGCAGTACTTC. Translated, it gives CAWSRFSGRLSYEQYF.